The 15 T cell receptor beta chains presented below share a single source sample, sequenced in a study of metastatic and nonmetastatic thyroid tumors. Patients were all untreated before their thyroid surgery. TCRdb reassembled clones from the PCR reads with MiXCR. The sample lists about 14,000 clones; approximately 3.8% were seen once. Sequencing was performed on tumor tissue. The receptors originated from a female donor with papillary thyroid cancer or a benign thyroid nodule (not recorded which). Some clones in this sample may be carry-over from other donors' samples.

This clone was counted between two and nine times. The chain carries TRBV9 and TRBJ1-6; D is unclear. The germline gives CDR1 SGDLS, CDR2 YYNGEE. V was pared by 0 bases and J by 9 bases, with 7 bases between. The CDR3 covers 13 residues. CDR3 region: CASSVAGSSPLHF. Written as DNA, the CDR3 is TGTGCCAGCAGCGTAGCTGGGAGTTCACCCCTCCACTTT.

This rearrangement joins TRBV7-8 to TRBJ2-7; D gene unclear. The CDR3 runs 11 residues. The V end lost 7 bases, the J end lost 3 bases, and 7 bases lay between the germline ends. The germline CDR1 and CDR2 sequences are SGHVS and FQNEAQ. This CDR3 is CASTSDYEQYF. The CDR3 DNA follows: TGTGCCAGCACTTCCGACTACGAGCAGTACTTC. The full variable domain, with the rest looked up from reference TRBV7-8 and TRBJ2-7, is GAGVSQSPRYKVAKRGQDVALRCDPISGHVSLFWYQQALGQGPEFLTYFQNEAQLDKSGLPSDRFFAERPEGSVSTLKIQRTQQEDSAVYLCASTSDYEQYFGPGTRLTVT.

The chain employs TRBV24-1 and TRBJ2-1; D unresolved. This CDR3 has 15 residues. Trimming shortened V by 0 bases and J by 4 bases, and 9 bases separated the two germline ends. CDR1 is KGHDR, CDR2 SFDVKD, per germline. The CDR3 sequence is CATSDLRADYNEQFF. The CDR3 region has the DNA TGTGCCACCAGTGATTTGAGGGCAGATTACAATGAGCAGTTCTTC.

The rearrangement links TRBV4-1 to TRBJ1-4, with D uncertain. Germline V gene lookup returns CDR1 MGHRA and CDR2 YSYEKL. The CDR3 extends over 15 amino acids. Trimming cost V 1 base and J 5 bases, with 11 bases left between them. The CDR3 bases are TGCGCCAGCAGCCAAGGGTCCGGGTTAAATGAAAAACTGTTTTTT. This encodes CASSQGSGLNEKLFF.

This clone was picked up many times. The chain joins TRBV7-3 to TRBJ2-2; TRBD1 matches 7 bases. Germline assignment: CDR1 SGHTA and CDR2 FQGTGA. Trimming at V came to 5 bases and at J to 4 bases, leaving 4 bases not matched to a gene. The CDR3 is made up of 14 amino acids. CDR3 in amino acids: CASSRQGSTGELFF. CDR3 bases: TGTGCCAGCAGCCGACAGGGAAGCACCGGGGAGCTGTTTTTT.

The chain carries TRBV27 and TRBJ2-3, with D perhaps TRBD2 (5 bases). CDR1 MNHEY and CDR2 SMNVEV come from the germline V gene (reference sequence). This CDR3 is built from 17 residues. V dropped 4 bases and J dropped 4 bases, with 21 bases sitting between them. CDR3 in amino acids: CASSSRGTALLPDTQYF. CDR3 nucleotides: TGTGCCAGCAGTTCCCGGGGTACAGCCCTGTTGCCAGATACGCAGTATTTT.

The table lists this clone with a few counts. This chain connects TRBV12-3 or TRBV12-4 to TRBJ2-3; possibly TRBD2 for D (5 bases). V shed 5 bases and J shed 0 bases, with 15 bases lying between them. There are 16 residues in the CDR3. The CDR3 protein is CASSRRGPPSTDTQYF. The CDR3 nucleotides are TGTGCCAGCAGTAGAAGAGGGCCTCCTAGCACAGATACGCAGTATTTT.

This clone was seen more than once but under ten times. The DNA for the CDR3 is TGTGCCAGCAGCTTGGGACTAGCGGAGGCCCAGTACTTC. Amino acids: CASSLGLAEAQYF. This sequence joins TRBV7-8 and TRBJ2-5; 11 bases are a match to TRBD2. With V trimmed by 3 bases and J by 9 bases, 3 bases remained unmatched. The CDR3 has 13 residues. Germline V CDR1 and CDR2: SGHVS, FQNEAQ.

The V gene is TRBV20-1, the J gene TRBJ1-2; D unresolved. V shed 0 bases and J shed 8 bases, with 13 bases lying between them. The CDR3 length is 13 residues. In germline, CDR1 is DFQATT, CDR2 SNEGSKA (reference sequence). The CDR3 protein is CSARDSGLRGYTF. Here the CDR3 DNA reads TGCAGTGCTAGAGACAGTGGGCTAAGGGGCTACACCTTC.

Judged by abundance, this clone is medium-sized (0.01 to 0.1%). The V call is TRBV6-1, the J call TRBJ2-2, with TRBD2 matching over 8 bases. With 7 bases clipped from V and 4 bases from J, the junction kept 11 bases outside the gene matches. The germline gives CDR1 MNHNS, CDR2 SASEGT. The CDR3 has 16 amino acids. The CDR3 loop is CASTPRAGVSTGELFF. Written as DNA, the CDR3 is TGTGCCAGCACCCCAAGAGCGGGGGTTAGCACCGGGGAGCTGTTTTTT.

This clone was picked up a small number of times. The chain recombines TRBV19 with TRBJ1-5; TRBD1 matches at 9 bases. V dropped 4 bases and J dropped 6; count of bases not matched to a gene: 7. Germline lookup yields CDR1 LNHDA and CDR2 SQIVND (reference sequence). The CDR3 covers 15 residues. CDR3 sequence (DNA): TGTGCCAGTAGTACCCCGGGACAGGGTACTCAGCCCCAGCATTTT. Its protein is CASSTPGQGTQPQHF.

This clone turned up a few times. V and J are TRBV6-2 or TRBV6-3 and TRBJ2-6; perhaps D is TRBD1 or TRBD2 (5 bases each). Trimming took off 0 bases at V and 4 bases at J, with 7 bases between the two ends. Germline V gene lookup returns CDR1 MNHEY and CDR2 SVGEGT. This CDR3 has 15 residues. The CDR3 protein is CASSYSGDGANVLTF. DNA of the CDR3: TGTGCCAGCAGTTACTCGGGGGACGGGGCCAACGTCCTGACTTTC.

The gene calls are TRBV6-1 and TRBJ2-3; 8 bases line up with TRBD2. The CDR3 contains 14 residues. Germline V gene data show CDR1 as MNHNS and CDR2 as SASEGT. V trimming: 6 bases; J trimming: 4 bases; junction bases outside the gene matches: 6. The CDR3 spells CASRTGLASDTQYF. CDR3 nucleotide sequence: TGTGCCAGCAGAACAGGACTAGCCTCAGATACGCAGTATTTT.

This clone is medium-sized (0.01 to 0.1%). The chain links TRBV7-2 to TRBJ2-5, with a possible D match to TRBD2 (8 bases). CDR1 and CDR2 (germline): SGHTA, FQGNSA. Deletions cut 5 bases from V and 4 bases from J, with 20 bases between. The CDR3 loop spans 16 amino acids. Written as DNA, the CDR3 is TGTGCCAGCAGCCTTAGCGGGACAGAAAGGGGAGAGACCCAGTACTTC. Translated, it gives CASSLSGTERGETQYF.

Remarks on this clone: The junction and the germline gene differ at one end; a read error may be behind it. The V gene is TRBV20-1, the J gene TRBJ2-3; a weak D match, TRBD2 (6 bases). The CDR3 consists of 14 residues. In germline, CDR1 is DFQATT, CDR2 SNEGSKA (reference sequence). CDR3 bases: TGCAGTGGTAGACTAGTAACCGACTCAGATACGCAGTATTTT. It translates to CSGRLVTDSDTQYF.